This T cell receptor beta chain derives from a study of blood T cell repertoires in COVID-19. Study at large: The study drew acute and convalescent COVID-19 samples from the United States, Italy and Spain. The cDNA or gDNA used as material had been derived from T cells, B-cell-depleted T cells, or PBMCs.

The CDR3 has 12 residues. Trimming cost V 5 bases and J 5 bases, with 9 bases left between them. Germline V gene data show CDR1 as LNHDA and CDR2 as SQIVND (reference sequence). This table comes from immunoSEQ multiplex PCR, and its TCRdb copy is limited to in-frame clones, with some not included. The table has tens of thousands of clones, 88% seen once. The sequencing input was peripheral blood. The chain joins TRBV19 to TRBJ1-2, with no clear D. This clonotype originated in a man aged 80 or over with acute or convalescent COVID-19. The CDR3 DNA follows: TGTGCCAGTAGTGCGTCTCAATATGGCTACACCTTC. Translating it yields CASSASQYGYTF.